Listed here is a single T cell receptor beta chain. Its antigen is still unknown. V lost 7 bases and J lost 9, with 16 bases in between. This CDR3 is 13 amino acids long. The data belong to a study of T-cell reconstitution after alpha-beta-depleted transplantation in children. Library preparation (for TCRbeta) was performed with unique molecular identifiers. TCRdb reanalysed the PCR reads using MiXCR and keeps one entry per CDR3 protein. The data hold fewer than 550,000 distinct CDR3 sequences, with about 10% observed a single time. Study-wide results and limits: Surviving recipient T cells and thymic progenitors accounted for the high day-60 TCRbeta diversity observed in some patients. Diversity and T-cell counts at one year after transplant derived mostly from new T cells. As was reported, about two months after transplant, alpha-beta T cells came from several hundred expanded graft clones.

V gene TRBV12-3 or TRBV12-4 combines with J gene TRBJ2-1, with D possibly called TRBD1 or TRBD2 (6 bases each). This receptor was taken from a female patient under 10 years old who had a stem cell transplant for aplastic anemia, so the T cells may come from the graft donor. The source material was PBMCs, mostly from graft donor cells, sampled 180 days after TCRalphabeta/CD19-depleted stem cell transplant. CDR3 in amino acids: CASTSIEGGEQFF. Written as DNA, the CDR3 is TGTGCCAGCACCTCTATCGAGGGGGGTGAGCAGTTCTTC.